The TCR beta chain under discussion was sequenced for a study of Ad26.COV2.S vaccination and SARS-CoV-2 variants. Study-level background: The study gave Ad26.COV2.S intramuscularly, once or twice 56 days apart.

The trim removed 1 base at V and 6 bases at J, leaving 15 bases unmatched. The CDR3 covers 18 residues. Germline CDR1 reads LGHNT; CDR2 reads FRNRAP. Study-level points and caveats: Vaccinees displayed broader spike-specific TCR repertoires than placebo recipients.

Concerning this clone itself: Its specificity is not known.

Treatment in this sample: roughly 18 received Ad26.COV2.S at low or high dose, single or two shots; several received placebo; per-sample allocation not given. After the first vaccine or placebo injection, samples were drawn on day 63. A Boston adult aged 18-55 years was the donor. This vaccine is an Ad26 vector that expresses the Wuhan-strain SARS-CoV-2 spike. Method: immunoSEQ multiplex PCR; TCRdb's copy keeps in-frame clones and lacks some. The sample consists of about 400,000 clones, approximately 83% of them appearing once. The gene calls are TRBV12-5 and TRBJ1-5; 7 bases match TRBD1. The specimen was peripheral blood, collected in a trial of Ad26.COV2.S vaccine versus placebo. This clonotype was sampled from a person between 18 and 59 years old who received the Ad26.COV2.S COVID-19 vaccine or a placebo. CDR3 DNA: TGTGCTAGTGGTTTGGCACTTTATGCAGGGGGAGCGCCTCAGCCCCAGCATTTT. It encodes CASGLALYAGGAPQPQHF.